This T cell receptor beta chain was captured in a study of blood T cell repertoires in COVID-19. Looking at the study overall: Samples representing acute and convalescent COVID-19 were sourced from the United States, Italy and Spain. Sources were T cells, B-cell-depleted T cells, or PBMCs; the material itself was cDNA or gDNA.

The length of the CDR3 is 18 residues. CDR1 and CDR2 from the germline V gene are SNHLY and FYNNEI. V dropped 4 bases and J dropped 0 bases, with 18 bases sitting between them. Authors' analysis steps: Estimates of nucleated cell counts were drawn from the amplification of reference gene primers. The table came from immunoSEQ multiplex PCR; TCRdb's copy has only in-frame clones and leaves some out. That table is the source of V, J and clone size, and D and trimming were worked out from the DNA. The table shows fewer than 350,000 clones, with approximately 85% occurring only once. Sequencing was done on a sample of peripheral blood. The chain employs TRBV2 and TRBJ2-2, with a possible D match to TRBD1 (5 bases). The TCR sequence derives from a man aged 18 to 35 with active or convalescent COVID-19. The CDR3 sequence is CASSVQGPGNANTGELFF. CDR3 nucleotide sequence: TGTGCCAGCAGTGTTCAGGGCCCTGGAAACGCGAACACCGGGGAGCTGTTTTTT.